This TCR beta chain was identified in a study of blood T cell repertoires in COVID-19. About the research overall: Samples of COVID-19 (acute and convalescent) were obtained from the United States, Italy and Spain. T cells, B-cell-depleted T cells, or PBMCs provided the cDNA or gDNA that served as material.

In the authors' methods: The assay estimated nucleated cells by amplifying reference gene primers. The protocol was immunoSEQ multiplex PCR, while the TCRdb copy is restricted to in-frame clones and leaves out a portion. The V and J calls and clone size were taken over from that table, and D and trimming were inferred from the DNA. The profile shows about 130,000 clones, roughly 86% of them singletons. Seattle's cohort entered during active infection and was followed longitudinally. Germline V gives CDR1 SGHRS, CDR2 YFSETQ. The CDR3 sequence is 15 residues long. Losses at the gene ends were 4 bases for V and 2 bases for J; bases not matched to a gene: 3.

Sequencing was done on a sample of peripheral blood. This clonotype originated in a woman in her 70s with COVID-19, enrolled during active disease. The V gene is TRBV5-1, the J gene TRBJ1-4; 9 bases match TRBD1. CDR3 loop: CASSRGTGTNEKLFF. The CDR3 DNA sequence: TGCGCCAGCAGCCGCGGGACAGGGACTAATGAAAAACTGTTTTTT.